This T cell receptor beta chain was sequenced for a study of CD8 T cells in ankylosing spondylitis. Study-wide results and caveats: Existing reports had already noted some motif variants in reactive arthritis synovial fluid and blood. Significantly higher representation of disease-linked clones was reported for matched ankylosing spondylitis synovial fluid. Seven or eight highly homologous variants formed a TCR beta motif that appeared characteristic of ankylosing spondylitis blood.

Quantitative barcoded 5'-RACE was used to prepare TCR beta libraries. TCRdb re-derived calls from the 5' RACE reads in MiXCR, one entry per CDR3 protein. The sample shows some 340,000 distinct CDR3 sequences, approximately 15% of them seen only once. On this clonotype: No antigen is known for it.

The CDR3 has 15 amino acids. After removal of 7 bases from V and 3 bases from J, the junction contained 8 bases not matched to a gene. This receptor was taken from a male donor with ankylosing spondylitis or in good health (not recorded which). Sequencing input: blood, either unsorted or a sorted T cell fraction (not recorded which). The V call is TRBV12-3 or TRBV12-4, the J call TRBJ2-1; 8 bases are a match to TRBD1. The CDR3 region is CASTQDRAGYNEQFF. DNA of the CDR3: TGTGCCAGCACCCAGGACAGGGCTGGCTACAATGAGCAGTTCTTC.